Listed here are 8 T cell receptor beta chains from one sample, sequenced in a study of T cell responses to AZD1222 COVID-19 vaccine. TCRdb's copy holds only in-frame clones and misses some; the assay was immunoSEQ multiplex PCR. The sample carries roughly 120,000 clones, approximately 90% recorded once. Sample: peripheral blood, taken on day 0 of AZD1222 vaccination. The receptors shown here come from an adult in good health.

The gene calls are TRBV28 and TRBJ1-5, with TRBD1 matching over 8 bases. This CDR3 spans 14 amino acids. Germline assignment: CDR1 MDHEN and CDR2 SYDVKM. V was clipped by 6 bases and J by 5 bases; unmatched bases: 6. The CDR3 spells CASRTGQGDQPQHF. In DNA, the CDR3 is TGTGCCAGCAGAACTGGACAGGGCGATCAGCCCCAGCATTTT.

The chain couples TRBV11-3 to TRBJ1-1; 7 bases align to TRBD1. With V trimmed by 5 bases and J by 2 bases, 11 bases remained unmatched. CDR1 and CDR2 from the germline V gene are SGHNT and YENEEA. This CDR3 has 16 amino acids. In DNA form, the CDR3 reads TGTGCCAGCAGCCGAGGGGGGACAGCTTTAAACACTGAAGCTTTCTTT. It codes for CASSRGGTALNTEAFF.

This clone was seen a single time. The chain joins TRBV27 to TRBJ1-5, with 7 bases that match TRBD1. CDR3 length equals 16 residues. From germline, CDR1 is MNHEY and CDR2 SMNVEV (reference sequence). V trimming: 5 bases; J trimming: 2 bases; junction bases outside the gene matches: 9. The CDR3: CASSPYRGAGNQPQHF. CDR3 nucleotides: TGTGCCAGCAGTCCCTACAGGGGAGCAGGCAATCAGCCCCAGCATTTT.

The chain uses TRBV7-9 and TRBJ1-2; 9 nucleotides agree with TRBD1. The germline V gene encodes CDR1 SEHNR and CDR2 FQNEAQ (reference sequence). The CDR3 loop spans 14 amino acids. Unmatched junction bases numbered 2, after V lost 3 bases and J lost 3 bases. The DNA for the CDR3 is TGTGCCAGCAGCTTCGGGGACAGGGACTATGGCTACACCTTC. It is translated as CASSFGDRDYGYTF. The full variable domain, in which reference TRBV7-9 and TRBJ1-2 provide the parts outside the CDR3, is DTGVSQNPRHKITKRGQNVTFRCDPISEHNRLYWYRQTLGQGPEFLTYFQNEAQLEKSRLLSDRFSAERPKGSFSTLEIQRTEQGDSAMYLCASSFGDRDYGYTFGSGTRLTVV.

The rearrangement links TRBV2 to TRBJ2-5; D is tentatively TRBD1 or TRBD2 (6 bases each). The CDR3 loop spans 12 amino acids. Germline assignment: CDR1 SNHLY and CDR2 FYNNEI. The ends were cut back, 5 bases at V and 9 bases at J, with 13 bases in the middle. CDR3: CASSSTEGAQYF. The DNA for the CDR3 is TGTGCCAGCAGTAGCACGGAGGGGGCCCAGTACTTC.

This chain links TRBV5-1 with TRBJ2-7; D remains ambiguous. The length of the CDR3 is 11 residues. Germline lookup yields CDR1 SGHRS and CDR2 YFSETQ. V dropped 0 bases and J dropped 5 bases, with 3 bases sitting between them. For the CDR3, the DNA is TGCGCCAGCAGCTTGGCCCACGAGCAGTACTTC. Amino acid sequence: CASSLAHEQYF.

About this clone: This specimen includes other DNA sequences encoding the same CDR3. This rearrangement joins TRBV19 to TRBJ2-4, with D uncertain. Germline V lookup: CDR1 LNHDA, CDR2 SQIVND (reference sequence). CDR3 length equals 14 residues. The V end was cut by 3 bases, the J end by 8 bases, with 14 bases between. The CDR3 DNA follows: TGTGCCAGTAGTATTGGCTCCCCTAGAGACATTCAGTACTTC. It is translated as CASSIGSPRDIQYF.

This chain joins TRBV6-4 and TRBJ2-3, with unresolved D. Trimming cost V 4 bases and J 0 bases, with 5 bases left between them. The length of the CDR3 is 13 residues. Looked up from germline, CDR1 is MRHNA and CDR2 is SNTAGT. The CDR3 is CASSVASTDTQYF. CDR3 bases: TGTGCCAGCAGTGTGGCTAGCACAGATACGCAGTATTTT.